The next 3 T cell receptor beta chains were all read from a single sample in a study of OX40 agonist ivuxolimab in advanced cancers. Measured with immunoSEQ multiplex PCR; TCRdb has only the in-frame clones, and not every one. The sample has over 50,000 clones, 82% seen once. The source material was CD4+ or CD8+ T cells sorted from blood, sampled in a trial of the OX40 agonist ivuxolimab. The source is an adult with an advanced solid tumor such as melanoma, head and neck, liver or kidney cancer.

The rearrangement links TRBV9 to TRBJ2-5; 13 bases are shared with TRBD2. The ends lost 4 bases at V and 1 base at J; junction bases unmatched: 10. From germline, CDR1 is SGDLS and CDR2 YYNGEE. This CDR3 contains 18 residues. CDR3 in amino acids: CASSSRLAGGIRQETQYF. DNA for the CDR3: TGTGCCAGCAGCTCTCGACTAGCGGGGGGAATTCGCCAAGAGACCCAGTACTTC.

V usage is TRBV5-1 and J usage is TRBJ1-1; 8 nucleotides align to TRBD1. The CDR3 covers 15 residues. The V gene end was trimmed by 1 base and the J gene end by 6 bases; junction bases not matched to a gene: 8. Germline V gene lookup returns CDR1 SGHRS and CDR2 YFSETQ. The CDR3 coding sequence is TGCGCCAGCAGCTTGTCAGGGGGCGGAGGCTCTGAAGCTTTCTTT. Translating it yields CASSLSGGGGSEAFF.

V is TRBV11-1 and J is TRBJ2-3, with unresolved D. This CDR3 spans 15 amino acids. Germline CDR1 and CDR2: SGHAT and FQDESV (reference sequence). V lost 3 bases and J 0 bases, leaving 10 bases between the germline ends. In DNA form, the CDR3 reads TGTGCCAGCAGCTTTACGGGCTCTAGCACAGATACGCAGTATTTT. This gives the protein CASSFTGSSTDTQYF.